This T cell receptor beta chain was identified during a study of identical twins. The donor group consisted entirely of healthy Caucasians. Whole-study findings and limits: Beta clonotypes that were abundant in cord blood contained fewer insertions, a pattern absent from memory repertoires. Surplus twin overlap in beta out-of-frame sequences was less pronounced.

Looked up from germline, CDR1 is KGHSH and CDR2 is LQKENI. The CDR3 totals 14 residues. Trimming removed 3 bases from V and 2 bases from J, with 11 bases in between. MiXCR was run by TCRdb on the 5' RACE reads, yielding one entry per CDR3 protein. In the table there are some 600,000 distinct CDR3 sequences, roughly 7.2% of which are singletons. As to this clonotype: What it recognizes is unknown.

The same sample was also studied in work on yellow fever vaccine responses in identical twins. Per that study: Twins showed a vaccine T cell response that reportedly seemed partly convergent, partly personalized.

What was sequenced was PBMCs. The sequence was obtained from a woman aged 18-35 years in good health. The chain recombines TRBV18 with TRBJ2-7, with D maybe TRBD2 (6 bases). The CDR3 spells CASSPPGLTYEQYV. The CDR3 coding sequence is TGTGCCAGCTCACCCCCGGGACTTACCTACGAGCAGTACGTC.